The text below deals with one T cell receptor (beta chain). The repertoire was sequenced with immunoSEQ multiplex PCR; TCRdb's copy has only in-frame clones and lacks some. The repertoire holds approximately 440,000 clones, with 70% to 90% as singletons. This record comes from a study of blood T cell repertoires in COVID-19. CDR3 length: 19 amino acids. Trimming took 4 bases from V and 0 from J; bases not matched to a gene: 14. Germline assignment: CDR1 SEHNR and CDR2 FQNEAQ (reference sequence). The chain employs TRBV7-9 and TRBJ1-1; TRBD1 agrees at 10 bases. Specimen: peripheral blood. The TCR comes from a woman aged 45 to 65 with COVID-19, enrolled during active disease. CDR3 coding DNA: TGTGCCAGCAGCTCCTCGCGAGGGACAGGGGCCAACATGAACACTGAAGCTTTCTTT. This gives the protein CASSSSRGTGANMNTEAFF.